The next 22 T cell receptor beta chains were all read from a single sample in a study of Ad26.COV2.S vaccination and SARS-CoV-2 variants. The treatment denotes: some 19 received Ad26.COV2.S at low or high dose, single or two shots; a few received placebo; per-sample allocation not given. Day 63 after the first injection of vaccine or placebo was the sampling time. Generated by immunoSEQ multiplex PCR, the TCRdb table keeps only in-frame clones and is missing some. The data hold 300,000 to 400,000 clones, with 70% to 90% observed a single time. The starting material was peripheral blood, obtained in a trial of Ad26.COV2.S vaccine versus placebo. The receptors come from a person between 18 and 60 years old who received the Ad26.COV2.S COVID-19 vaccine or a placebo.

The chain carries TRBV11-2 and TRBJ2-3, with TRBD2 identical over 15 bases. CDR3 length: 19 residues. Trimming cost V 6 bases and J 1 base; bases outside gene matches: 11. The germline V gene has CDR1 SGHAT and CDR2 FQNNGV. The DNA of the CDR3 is TGTGCCAGCAGGGGACTAGCGGGGGGACACCCCCTTGGCACAGATACGCAGTATTTT. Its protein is CASRGLAGGHPLGTDTQYF. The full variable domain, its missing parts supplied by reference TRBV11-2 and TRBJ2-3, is EAGVAQSPRYKIIEKRQSVAFWCNPISGHATLYWYQQILGQGPKLLIQFQNNGVVDDSQLPKDRFSAERLKGVDSTLKIQPAKLEDSAVYLCASRGLAGGHPLGTDTQYFGPGTRLTVL.

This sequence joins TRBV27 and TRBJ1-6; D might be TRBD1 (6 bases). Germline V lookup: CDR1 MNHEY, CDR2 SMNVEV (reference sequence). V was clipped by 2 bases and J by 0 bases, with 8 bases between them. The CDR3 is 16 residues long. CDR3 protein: CASSLRGSSYNSPLHF. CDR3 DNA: TGTGCCAGCAGTTTAAGGGGGAGCTCCTATAATTCACCCCTCCACTTT.

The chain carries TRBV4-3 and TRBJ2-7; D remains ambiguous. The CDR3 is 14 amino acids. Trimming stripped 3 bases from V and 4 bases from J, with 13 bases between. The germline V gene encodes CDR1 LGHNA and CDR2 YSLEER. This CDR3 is CASSQRTEGYEQYF. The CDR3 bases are TGCGCCAGCAGCCAGCGCACGGAAGGGTACGAGCAGTACTTC.

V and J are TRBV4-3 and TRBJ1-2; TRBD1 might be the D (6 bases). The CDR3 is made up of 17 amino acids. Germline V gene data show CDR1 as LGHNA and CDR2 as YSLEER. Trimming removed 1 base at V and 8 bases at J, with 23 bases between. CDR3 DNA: TGCGCCAGCAGCCAAGGTGGTGGGGGGACATACCCTTCCGGCTACACCTTC. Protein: CASSQGGGGTYPSGYTF.

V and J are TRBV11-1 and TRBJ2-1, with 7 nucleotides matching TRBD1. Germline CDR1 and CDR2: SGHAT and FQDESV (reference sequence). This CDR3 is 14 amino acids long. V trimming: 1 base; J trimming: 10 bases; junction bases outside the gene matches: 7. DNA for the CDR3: TGTGCCAGCAGCTTAGTAGTTAGGGGGCGAGAGCAGTTCTTC. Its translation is CASSLVVRGREQFF.

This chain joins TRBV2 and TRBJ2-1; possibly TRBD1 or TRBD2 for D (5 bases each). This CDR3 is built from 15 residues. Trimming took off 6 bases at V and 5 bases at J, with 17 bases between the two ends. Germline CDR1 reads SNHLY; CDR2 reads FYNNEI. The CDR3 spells CASRIGTAANNEQFF. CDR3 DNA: TGTGCCAGCAGAATCGGGACGGCGGCTAACAATGAGCAGTTCTTC.

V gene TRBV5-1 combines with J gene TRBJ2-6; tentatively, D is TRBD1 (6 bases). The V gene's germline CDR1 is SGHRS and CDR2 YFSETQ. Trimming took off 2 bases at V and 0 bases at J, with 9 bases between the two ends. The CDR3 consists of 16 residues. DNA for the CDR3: TGCGCCAGCAGCTTAACAGGGAACTCTGGGGCCAACGTCCTGACTTTC. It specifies CASSLTGNSGANVLTF.

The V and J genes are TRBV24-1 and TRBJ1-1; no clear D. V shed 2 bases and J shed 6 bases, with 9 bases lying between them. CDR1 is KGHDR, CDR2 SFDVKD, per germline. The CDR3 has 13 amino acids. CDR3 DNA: TGTGCCACCAGTGATTGGACGGGCTCTGAAGCTTTCTTT. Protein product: CATSDWTGSEAFF.

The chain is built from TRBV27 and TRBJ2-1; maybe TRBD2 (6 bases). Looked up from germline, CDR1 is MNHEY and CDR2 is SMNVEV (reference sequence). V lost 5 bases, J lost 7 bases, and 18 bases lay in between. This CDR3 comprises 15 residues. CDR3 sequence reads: CASSQQWRGGNEQFF. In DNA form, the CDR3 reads TGTGCCAGCAGTCAACAGTGGAGGGGCGGGAATGAGCAGTTCTTC.

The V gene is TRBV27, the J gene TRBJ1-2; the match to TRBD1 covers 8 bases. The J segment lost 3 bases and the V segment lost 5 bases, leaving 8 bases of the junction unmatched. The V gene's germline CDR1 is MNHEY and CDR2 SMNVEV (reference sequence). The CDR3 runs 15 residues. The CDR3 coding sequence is TGTGCCAGCAGTCCCGACAGGGGATTACACTATGGCTACACCTTC. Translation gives CASSPDRGLHYGYTF.

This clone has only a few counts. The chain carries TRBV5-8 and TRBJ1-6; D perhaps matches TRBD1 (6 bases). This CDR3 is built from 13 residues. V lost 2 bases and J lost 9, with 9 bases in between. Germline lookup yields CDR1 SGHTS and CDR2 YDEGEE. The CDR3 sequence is CASSFRGRSPLHF. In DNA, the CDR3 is TGTGCCAGCAGCTTCAGGGGCCGTTCACCCCTCCACTTT.

This chain's CDR3 is CASSPSGTGREKLFF. In DNA form, the CDR3 reads TGTGCCAGCAGCCCCTCCGGGACAGGACGTGAAAAACTGTTTTTT. This chain connects TRBV7-9 to TRBJ1-4, with TRBD1 matching over 8 bases. This CDR3 contains 15 residues. Germline lookup yields CDR1 SEHNR and CDR2 FQNEAQ (reference sequence). The trim removed 5 bases at V and 7 bases at J, leaving 9 bases unmatched.

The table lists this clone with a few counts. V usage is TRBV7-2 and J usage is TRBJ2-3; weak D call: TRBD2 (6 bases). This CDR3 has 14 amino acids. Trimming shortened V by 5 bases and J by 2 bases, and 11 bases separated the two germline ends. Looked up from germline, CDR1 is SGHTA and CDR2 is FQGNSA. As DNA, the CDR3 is TGTGCCAGCAGCCCCGGGAGTTACACAGATACGCAGTATTTT. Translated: CASSPGSYTDTQYF. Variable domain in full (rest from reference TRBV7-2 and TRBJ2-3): GAGVSQSPSNKVTEKGKDVELRCDPISGHTALYWYRQSLGQGLEFLIYFQGNSAPDKSGLPSDRFSAERTGGSVSTLTIQRTQQEDSAVYLCASSPGSYTDTQYFGPGTRLTVL.

CDR3 loop: CASSLYNEQFF. For the CDR3, the DNA is TGTGCCAGCAGCCTTTACAATGAGCAGTTCTTC. This rearrangement joins TRBV14 to TRBJ2-1, with D unclear. Trimming cost V 4 bases and J 4 bases, with 2 bases left between them. The V gene's germline CDR1 is SGHDN and CDR2 FVKESK. This CDR3 has 11 amino acids.

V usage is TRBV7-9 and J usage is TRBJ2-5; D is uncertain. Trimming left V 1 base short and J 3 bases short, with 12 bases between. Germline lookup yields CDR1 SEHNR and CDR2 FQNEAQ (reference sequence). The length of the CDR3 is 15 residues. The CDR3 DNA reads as TGTGCCAGCAGCTTAGGCCCGGAGCGCGAAGAGACCCAGTACTTC. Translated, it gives CASSLGPEREETQYF.

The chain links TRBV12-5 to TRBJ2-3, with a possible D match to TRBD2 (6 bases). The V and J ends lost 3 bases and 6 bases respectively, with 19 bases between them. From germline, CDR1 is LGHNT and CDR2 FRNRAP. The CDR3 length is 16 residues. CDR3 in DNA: TGTGCTAGTGGTTTAAAGAGGGGCGCGGGATCGGATACGCAGTATTTT. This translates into CASGLKRGAGSDTQYF.

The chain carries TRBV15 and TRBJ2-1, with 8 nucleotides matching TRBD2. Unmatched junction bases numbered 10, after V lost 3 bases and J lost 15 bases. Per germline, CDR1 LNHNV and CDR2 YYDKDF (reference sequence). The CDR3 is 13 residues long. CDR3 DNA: TGTGCCACCAGCAGCCCCCCGGGACTAGGACTGTTCTTC. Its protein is CATSSPPGLGLFF.

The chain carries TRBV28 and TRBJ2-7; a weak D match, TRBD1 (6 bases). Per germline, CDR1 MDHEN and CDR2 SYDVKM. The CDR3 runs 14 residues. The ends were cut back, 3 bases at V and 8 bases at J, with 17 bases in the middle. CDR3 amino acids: CASSFRQGPIQQYF. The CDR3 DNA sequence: TGTGCCAGCAGTTTTCGCCAGGGGCCTATCCAGCAGTACTTC.

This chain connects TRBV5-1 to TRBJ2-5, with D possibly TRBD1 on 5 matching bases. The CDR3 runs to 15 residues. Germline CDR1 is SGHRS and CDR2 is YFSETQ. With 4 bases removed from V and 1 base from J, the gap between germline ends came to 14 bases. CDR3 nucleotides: TGCGCCAGCAGCCCCAGTGGCAGGGTCCAAGAGACCCAGTACTTC. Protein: CASSPSGRVQETQYF.

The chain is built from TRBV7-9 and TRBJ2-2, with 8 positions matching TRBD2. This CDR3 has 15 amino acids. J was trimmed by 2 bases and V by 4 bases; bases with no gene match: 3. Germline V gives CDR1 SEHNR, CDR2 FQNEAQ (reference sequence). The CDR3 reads CASSSTSVNTGELFF. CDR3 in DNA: TGTGCCAGCAGCTCGACTAGCGTAAACACCGGGGAGCTGTTTTTT.

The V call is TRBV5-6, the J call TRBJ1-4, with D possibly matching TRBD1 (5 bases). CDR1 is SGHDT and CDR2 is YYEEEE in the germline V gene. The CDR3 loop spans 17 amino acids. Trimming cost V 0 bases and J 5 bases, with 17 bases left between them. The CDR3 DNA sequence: TGTGCCAGCAGCTTGGGGGAGGGGCCGCTCCCCAATGAAAAACTGTTTTTT. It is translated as CASSLGEGPLPNEKLFF.

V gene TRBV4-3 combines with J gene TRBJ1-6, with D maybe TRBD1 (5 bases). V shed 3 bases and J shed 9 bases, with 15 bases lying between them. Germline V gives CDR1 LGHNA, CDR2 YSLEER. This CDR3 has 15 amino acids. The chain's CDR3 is CASSQGPLDGSPLHF. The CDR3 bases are TGCGCCAGCAGCCAGGGGCCCCTAGACGGTTCACCCCTCCACTTT.